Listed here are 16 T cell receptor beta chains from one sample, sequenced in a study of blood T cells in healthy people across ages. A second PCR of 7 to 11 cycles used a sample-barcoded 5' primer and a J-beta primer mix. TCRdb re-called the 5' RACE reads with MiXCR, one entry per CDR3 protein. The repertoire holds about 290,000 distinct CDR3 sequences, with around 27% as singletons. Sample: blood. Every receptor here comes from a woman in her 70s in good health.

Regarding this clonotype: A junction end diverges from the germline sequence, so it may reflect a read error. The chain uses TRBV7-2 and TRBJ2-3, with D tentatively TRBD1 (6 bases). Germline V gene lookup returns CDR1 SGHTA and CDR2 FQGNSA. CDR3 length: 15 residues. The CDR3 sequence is CASNLKNRETDTQYF. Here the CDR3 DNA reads TGTGCCAGCAACTTAAAGAACAGGGAAACAGATACGCAGTATTTT.

CDR3 DNA: TGTGCCAGCAGCTTGGGCCTTACAAATTCACCCCTCCACTTT. Protein product: CASSLGLTNSPLHF. This chain links TRBV7-2 with TRBJ1-6; D remains unclear. Germline values: CDR1 SGHTA, CDR2 FQGNSA. The V gene lost 3 bases and the J gene lost 7 bases, with 10 bases spanning the gap. The CDR3 consists of 14 residues.

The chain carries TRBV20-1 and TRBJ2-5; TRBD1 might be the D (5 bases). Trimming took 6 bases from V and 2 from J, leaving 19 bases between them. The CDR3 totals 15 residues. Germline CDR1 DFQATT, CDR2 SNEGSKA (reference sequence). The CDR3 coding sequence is TGCAGTGCCAAAGACAGAACAAAGCCACAAGAGACCCAGTACTTC. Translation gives CSAKDRTKPQETQYF.

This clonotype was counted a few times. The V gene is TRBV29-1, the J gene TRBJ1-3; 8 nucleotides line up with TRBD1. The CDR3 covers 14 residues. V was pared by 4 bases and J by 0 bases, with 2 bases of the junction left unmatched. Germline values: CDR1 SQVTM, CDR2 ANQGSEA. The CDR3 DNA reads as TGCAGCGTTGCTGGACAGGGCTCTGGAAACACCATATATTTT. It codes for CSVAGQGSGNTIYF.

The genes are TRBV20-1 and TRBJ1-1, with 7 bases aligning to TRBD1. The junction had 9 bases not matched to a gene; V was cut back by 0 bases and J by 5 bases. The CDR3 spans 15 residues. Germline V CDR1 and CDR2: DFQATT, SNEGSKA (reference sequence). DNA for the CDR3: TGCAGTGCTAGAGATCGGGCAGGGGGGGGAACTGAAGCTTTCTTT. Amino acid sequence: CSARDRAGGGTEAFF.

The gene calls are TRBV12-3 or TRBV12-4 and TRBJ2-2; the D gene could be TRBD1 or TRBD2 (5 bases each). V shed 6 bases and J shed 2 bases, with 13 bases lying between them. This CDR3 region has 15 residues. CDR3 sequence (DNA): TGTGCCAGCAGGTTGGGGACCTCTAACACCGGGGAGCTGTTTTTT. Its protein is CASRLGTSNTGELFF.

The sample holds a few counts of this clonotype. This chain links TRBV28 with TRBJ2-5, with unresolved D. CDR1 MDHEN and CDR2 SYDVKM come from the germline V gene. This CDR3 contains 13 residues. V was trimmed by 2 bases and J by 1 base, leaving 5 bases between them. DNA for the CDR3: TGTGCCAGCAGTTTACTAGTCCAAGAGACCCAGTACTTC. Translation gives CASSLLVQETQYF. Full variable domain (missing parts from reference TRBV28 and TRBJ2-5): DVKVTQSSRYLVKRTGEKVFLECVQDMDHENMFWYRQDPGLGLRLIYFSYDVKMKEKGDIPEGYSVSREKKERFSLILESASTNQTSMYLCASSLLVQETQYFGPGTRLLVL.

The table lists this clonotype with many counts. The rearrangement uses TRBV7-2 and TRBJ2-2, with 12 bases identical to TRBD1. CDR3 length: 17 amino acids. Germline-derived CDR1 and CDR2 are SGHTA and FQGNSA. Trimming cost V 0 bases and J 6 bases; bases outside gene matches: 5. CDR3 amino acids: CASSLAPGQGASGELFF. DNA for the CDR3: TGTGCCAGCAGCTTAGCGCCGGGACAGGGGGCGTCCGGGGAGCTGTTTTTT.

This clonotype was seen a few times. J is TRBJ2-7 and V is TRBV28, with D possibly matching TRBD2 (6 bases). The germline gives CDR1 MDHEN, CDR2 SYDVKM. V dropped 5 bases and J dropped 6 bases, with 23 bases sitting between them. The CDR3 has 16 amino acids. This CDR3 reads CASSPSRSGLAGEQYF. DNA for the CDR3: TGTGCCAGCAGTCCATCTAGAAGCGGGCTTGCTGGCGAGCAGTACTTC.

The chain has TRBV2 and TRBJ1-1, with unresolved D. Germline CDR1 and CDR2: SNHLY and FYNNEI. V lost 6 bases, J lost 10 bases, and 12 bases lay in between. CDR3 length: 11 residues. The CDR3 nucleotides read TGTGCCAGCAGAGCGGACTACGCAGCTTTCTTT. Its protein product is CASRADYAAFF.

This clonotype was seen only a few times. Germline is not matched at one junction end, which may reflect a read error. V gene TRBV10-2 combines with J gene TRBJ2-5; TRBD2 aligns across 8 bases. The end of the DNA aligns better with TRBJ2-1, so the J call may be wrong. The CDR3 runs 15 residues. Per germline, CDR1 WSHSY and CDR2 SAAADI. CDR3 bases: TGCGCCGGCAGCAAGACTAGCGCCGAATACAATGAGCAGTTCTTC. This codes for CAGSKTSAEYNEQFF.

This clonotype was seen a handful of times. The CDR3 nucleotides read TGCAGCGTAGTCCCCCCGGAACAGACTTTGCTAGCCAAAAACATTCAGTACTTC. Protein: CSVVPPEQTLLAKNIQYF. V and J are TRBV29-1 and TRBJ2-4, with D unresolved. The CDR3 loop spans 18 amino acids. The germline V gene has CDR1 SQVTM and CDR2 ANQGSEA. The germline V and J ends were trimmed by 6 bases and 0 bases, with 24 bases remaining between them.

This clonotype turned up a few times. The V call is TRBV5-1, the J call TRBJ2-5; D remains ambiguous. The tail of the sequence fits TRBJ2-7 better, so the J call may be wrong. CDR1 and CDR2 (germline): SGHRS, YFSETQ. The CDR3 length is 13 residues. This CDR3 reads CASSLENSYEQYF. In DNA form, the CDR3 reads TGCGCCAGCAGCTTGGAGAACTCCTACGAGCAGTACTTC.

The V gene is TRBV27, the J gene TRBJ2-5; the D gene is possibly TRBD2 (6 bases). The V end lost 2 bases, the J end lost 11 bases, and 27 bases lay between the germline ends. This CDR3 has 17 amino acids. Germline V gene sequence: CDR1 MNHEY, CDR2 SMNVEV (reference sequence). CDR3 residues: CASSLGRPGLPKIEQYF. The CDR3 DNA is TGTGCCAGCAGTTTAGGCCGCCCGGGACTCCCTAAGATAGAGCAGTACTTC.

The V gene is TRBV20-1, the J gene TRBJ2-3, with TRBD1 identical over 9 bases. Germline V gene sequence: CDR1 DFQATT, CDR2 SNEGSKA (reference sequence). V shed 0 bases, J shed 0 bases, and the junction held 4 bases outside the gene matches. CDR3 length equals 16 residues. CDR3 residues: CSARDLTGGSTDTQYF. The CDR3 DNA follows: TGCAGTGCTAGAGATTTGACAGGGGGAAGCACAGATACGCAGTATTTT.

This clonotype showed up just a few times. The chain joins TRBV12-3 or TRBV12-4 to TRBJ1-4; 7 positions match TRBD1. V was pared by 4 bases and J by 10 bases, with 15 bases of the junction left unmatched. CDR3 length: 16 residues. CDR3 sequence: CASSSKQGPIGGKLFF. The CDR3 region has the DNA TGTGCCAGCAGTTCAAAACAGGGGCCGATCGGTGGAAAACTGTTTTTT.